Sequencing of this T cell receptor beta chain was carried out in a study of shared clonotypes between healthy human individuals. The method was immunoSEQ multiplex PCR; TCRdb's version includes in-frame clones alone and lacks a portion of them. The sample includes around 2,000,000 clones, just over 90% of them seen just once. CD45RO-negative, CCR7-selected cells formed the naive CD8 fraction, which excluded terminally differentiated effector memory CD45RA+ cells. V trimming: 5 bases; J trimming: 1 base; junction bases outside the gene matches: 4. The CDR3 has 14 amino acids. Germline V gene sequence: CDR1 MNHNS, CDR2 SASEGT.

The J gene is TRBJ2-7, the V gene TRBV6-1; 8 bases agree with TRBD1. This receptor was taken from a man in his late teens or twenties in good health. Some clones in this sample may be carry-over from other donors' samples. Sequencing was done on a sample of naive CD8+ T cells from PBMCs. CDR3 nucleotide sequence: TGTGCCAGCAGTCTTGGACAGGGATCCTACGAGCAGTACTTC. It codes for CASSLGQGSYEQYF.